A selection of T cell receptor beta chains follows, all from one sample in a study of vaccination and CD4 T cells after COVID-19. Their cognate antigens are unknown. TCRdb analysed the PCR reads with MiXCR anew, one entry per CDR3 protein. The data show around 25,000 distinct CDR3 sequences, approximately 40% seen once. The sequenced material came from CD4+ T cells from blood, cultured in vitro. Receptors originate from a human donor who had recovered from COVID-19. The CDR3 runs from the conserved cysteine through the conserved F or W. D genes are given only for firm matches. Only some rows state a clone size, as once, few, many or a class for expanded clones.

abundance	len	d_gene	v_gene	j_gene	CDR3aa	CDR3nt
NA	14	TRBD2	TRBV27	TRBJ2-7	CASSFLAGNYEQYF	TGTGCCAGCAGTTTTCTAGCGGGGAACTACGAGCAGTACTTC
NA	14	NA	TRBV7-9	TRBJ2-3	CASSLGGSTDTLYF	TGTGCCAGCAGCCTCGGGGGCAGCACAGATACGCTGTATTTT
NA	18	TRBD1	TRBV6-1	TRBJ2-2	CASSNQLSGTGGPGELFF	TGTGCCAGCAGCAACCAACTTTCCGGGACAGGGGGCCCCGGGGAGCTGTTTTTT
NA	16	TRBD1	TRBV18	TRBJ2-1	CASSPPGYRGLNEQFF	TGTGCCAGCTCACCACCAGGGTACAGGGGGTTAAATGAGCAGTTCTTC
NA	14	NA	TRBV7-2	TRBJ2-7	CASSSGAVTYEQYF	TGTGCCAGCAGCTCGGGAGCGGTCACCTACGAGCAGTACTTC
NA	13	NA	TRBV11-2	TRBJ1-1	CASSSQMGTEAFF	TGTGCCAGCAGCTCTCAAATGGGGACTGAAGCTTTCTTT
NA	12	NA	TRBV19	TRBJ1-5	CVSSGGNQPQHF	TGTGTCAGTAGTGGGGGGAATCAGCCCCAGCATTTT
NA	18	NA	TRBV7-2	TRBJ2-5	CASSLVNKRRPLGATQYF	TGTGCCAGCAGCTTAGTTAACAAGCGGCGACCTTTAGGCGCGACCCAGTACTTC
NA	14	TRBD2	TRBV20-1	TRBJ2-7	CSAIGLAGTYEQYF	TGCAGTGCTATTGGACTAGCGGGAACCTACGAGCAGTACTTC
few	17	TRBD1	TRBV27	TRBJ1-1	CAGSSLGRGRGNTEAFF	TGTGCCGGCAGCTCTCTTGGGAGGGGGCGCGGGAACACTGAAGCTTTCTTT
NA	16	TRBD1	TRBV28	TRBJ2-7	CASSLFPGTGAYEQYF	TGTGCCAGCAGTTTATTCCCAGGGACAGGTGCCTACGAGCAGTACTTC
once	12	NA	TRBV12-3/TRBV12-4	TRBJ1-2	CASSFRSYGYTF	TGTGCCAGCAGTTTCCGGTCATATGGCTACACCTTC
NA	15	NA	TRBV30	TRBJ1-5	CAWVPPGYSNQPQHF	TGTGCCTGGGTGCCCCCGGGGTACAGCAATCAGCCCCAGCATTTT
medium-sized	15	NA	TRBV19	TRBJ1-1	CASRLTGRGNTEAFF	TGTGCCAGTAGACTGACAGGTCGGGGGAACACTGAAGCTTTCTTT
NA	12	NA	TRBV7-9	TRBJ2-7	CASSSSSYEQYF	TGTGCCAGCAGCTCTAGCTCCTACGAGCAGTACTTC
NA	14	NA	TRBV7-2	TRBJ2-1	CASSSTGRGSEQFF	TGTGCCAGCAGCTCAACCGGGAGAGGGAGTGAGCAGTTCTTC
few	12	TRBD1	TRBV20-1	TRBJ2-7	CSGQGTSYEQYF	TGCAGTGGACAGGGCACATCCTACGAGCAGTACTTC
few	15	NA	TRBV11-3	TRBJ1-5	CASSQRGHFNQPQHF	TGTGCCAGCAGCCAAAGGGGACACTTCAATCAGCCCCAGCATTTT
NA	14	TRBD1	TRBV6-1	TRBJ2-7	CASSEGTGTYEQYF	TGTGCCAGCAGTGAGGGGACAGGCACCTACGAGCAGTACTTC
NA	12	NA	TRBV10-3	TRBJ1-1	CAISLDPSKAFF	TGTGCCATCAGCCTAGACCCGAGCAAAGCTTTCTTT
NA	14	NA	TRBV6-5	TRBJ2-3	CASSLQPSTDTQYF	TGTGCCAGCAGTTTACAACCTAGCACAGATACGCAGTATTTT
few	15	TRBD1	TRBV5-1	TRBJ1-1	CASSLATGRGTEAFF	TGCGCCAGCAGCTTGGCGACAGGGAGGGGCACTGAAGCTTTCTTT
few	20	TRBD1	TRBV4-3	TRBJ1-6	CASSLRRPGTGGSYNSPLHF	TGCGCCAGCAGCCTCAGACGACCTGGAACAGGGGGGTCCTATAATTCACCCCTCCACTTT
NA	18	TRBD1	TRBV20-1	TRBJ1-5	CSARDRTGQGKFIQPQHF	TGCAGTGCTAGAGATCGAACCGGACAGGGGAAATTTATTCAGCCCCAGCATTTT
NA	15	NA	TRBV6-5	TRBJ1-1	CASSYTRAGDTEAFF	TGTGCCAGCAGTTACACCAGGGCGGGGGACACTGAAGCTTTCTTT
NA	10	NA	TRBV10-2	TRBJ2-1	CATANREQFF	TGCGCCACCGCAAACCGTGAGCAGTTCTTC
NA	16	NA	TRBV6-2/TRBV6-3	TRBJ2-7	CASALAPVRVGYEQYF	TGTGCCAGCGCCCTAGCACCCGTCCGGGTGGGCTACGAGCAGTACTTC
NA	12	NA	TRBV3-1	TRBJ2-7	CASSQATYEQYF	TGTGCCAGCAGCCAAGCTACCTACGAGCAGTACTTC
few	13	TRBD1	TRBV20-1	TRBJ2-7	CSTRTGLSYEQYF	TGCAGTACCAGGACAGGTTTGTCCTACGAGCAGTACTTC
NA	17	TRBD2	TRBV7-2	TRBJ2-3	CASSEWTSGGDTDTQYF	TGTGCCAGCAGCGAATGGACTAGCGGGGGGGACACAGATACGCAGTATTTT
NA	14	NA	TRBV18	TRBJ2-7	CASSPVAGENEQYF	TGTGCCAGCTCACCAGTTGCCGGGGAGAACGAGCAGTACTTC
NA	15	TRBD2	TRBV19	TRBJ2-3	CASSIVAGGRGTQYF	TGTGCCAGTAGTATTGTAGCGGGGGGGCGGGGTACGCAGTATTTT
few	16	TRBD2	TRBV29-1	TRBJ2-3	CSVGLRLAVGTDTQYF	TGCAGCGTTGGTCTTCGACTAGCGGTCGGCACAGATACGCAGTATTTT
few	17	TRBD1	TRBV20-1	TRBJ1-2	CSARAGPSDRVPYGYTF	TGCAGTGCTAGGGCTGGGCCATCGGACAGGGTCCCCTATGGCTACACCTTC
NA	15	TRBD1	TRBV5-4	TRBJ2-7	CASSHDRGRVYEQYF	TGTGCCAGCAGTCATGACAGGGGTCGAGTCTACGAGCAGTACTTC
NA	15	TRBD2	TRBV7-9	TRBJ2-2	CASSLAGLESGELFF	TGTGCCAGCAGCTTAGCGGGACTAGAATCGGGTGAGCTGTTTTTT
NA	14	NA	TRBV4-2	TRBJ1-5	CASSQHGPNQPQHF	TGTGCCAGCAGCCAGCATGGACCAAACCAGCCCCAGCATTTT
few	18	NA	TRBV7-6	TRBJ2-7	CASSSRAAGTDFLYEQYF	TGTGCCAGCAGCTCCCGGGCGGCAGGGACGGATTTTTTGTACGAGCAGTACTTC
few	14	NA	TRBV20-1	TRBJ2-1	CSARGGAPYFEQFF	TGCAGTGCTAGGGGGGGGGCCCCCTACTTTGAGCAGTTCTTC
NA	15	TRBD2	TRBV20-1	TRBJ2-3	CSASIPSGMTDTQYF	TGCAGTGCTAGCATCCCTAGCGGGATGACAGATACGCAGTATTTT
few	14	NA	TRBV5-4	TRBJ1-1	CASSTGTGNTEAFF	TGTGCCAGCAGTACAGGGACGGGAAACACTGAAGCTTTCTTT
few	12	NA	TRBV18	TRBJ2-7	CASSPDRYEQYF	TGTGCCAGCTCACCGGACAGATACGAGCAGTACTTC
NA	15	TRBD1	TRBV10-3	TRBJ2-7	CAISDLGQGAYEQYF	TGTGCCATCAGTGACTTAGGACAGGGGGCGTACGAGCAGTACTTC
NA	13	NA	TRBV11-2	TRBJ1-1	CASSLGPSTEAFF	TGTGCCAGCAGCTTAGGTCCAAGCACTGAAGCTTTCTTT
NA	13	NA	TRBV28	TRBJ2-7	CASRGSPSYEQYF	TGTGCCAGCAGGGGGTCGCCCTCCTACGAGCAGTACTTC
NA	14	TRBD1	TRBV24-1	TRBJ2-7	CATADRDPPYEQYF	TGTGCCACCGCTGACAGGGACCCTCCCTACGAGCAGTACTTC